The count of the clone carrying this T cell receptor beta chain is one. The study drew participants aged about 18 to 89 years from 20 to 30 US areas. Recovery meant two consecutive negative NP/OP PCR tests, professional clearance, or resolved symptoms. V shed 5 bases, J shed 5 bases, and the junction held 11 bases outside the gene matches. The germline gives CDR1 MNHEY, CDR2 SMNVEV (reference sequence). This CDR3 comprises 16 residues. The data are from a study of blood T cell repertoires in COVID-19. Study summary: Acute-phase and convalescent COVID-19 samples originated in the United States, Italy and Spain.

Clones were sequenced by immunoSEQ multiplex PCR, and TCRdb holds only the in-frame ones, with some missing. The profile shows over 250,000 clones, 90% of them singletons. Sequenced sample: PBMCs or T cells enriched from blood (not recorded which). The chain recombines TRBV27 with TRBJ2-3, with 9 positions matching TRBD2. The sequence derives from a woman between 25 and 40 years old who had recovered from COVID-19. The CDR3 sequence is CASSRFSGLAVDTQYF. The CDR3 region has the DNA TGTGCCAGCAGTCGTTTTTCGGGACTAGCTGTAGATACGCAGTATTTT.